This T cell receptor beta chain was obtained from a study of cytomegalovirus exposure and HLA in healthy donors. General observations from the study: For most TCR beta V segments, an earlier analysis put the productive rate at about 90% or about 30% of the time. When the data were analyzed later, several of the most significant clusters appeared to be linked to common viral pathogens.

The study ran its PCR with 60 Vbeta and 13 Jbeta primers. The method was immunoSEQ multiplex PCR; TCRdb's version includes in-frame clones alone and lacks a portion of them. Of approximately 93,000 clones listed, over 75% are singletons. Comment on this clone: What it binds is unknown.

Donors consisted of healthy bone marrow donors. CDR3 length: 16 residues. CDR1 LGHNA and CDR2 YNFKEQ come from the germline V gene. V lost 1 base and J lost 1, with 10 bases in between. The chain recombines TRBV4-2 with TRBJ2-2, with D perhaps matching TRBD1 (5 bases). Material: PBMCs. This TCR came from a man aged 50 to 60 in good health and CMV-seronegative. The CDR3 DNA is TGTGCCAGCAGCCAAGTTATCAGGGTGAACACCGGGGAGCTGTTTTTT. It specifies CASSQVIRVNTGELFF.